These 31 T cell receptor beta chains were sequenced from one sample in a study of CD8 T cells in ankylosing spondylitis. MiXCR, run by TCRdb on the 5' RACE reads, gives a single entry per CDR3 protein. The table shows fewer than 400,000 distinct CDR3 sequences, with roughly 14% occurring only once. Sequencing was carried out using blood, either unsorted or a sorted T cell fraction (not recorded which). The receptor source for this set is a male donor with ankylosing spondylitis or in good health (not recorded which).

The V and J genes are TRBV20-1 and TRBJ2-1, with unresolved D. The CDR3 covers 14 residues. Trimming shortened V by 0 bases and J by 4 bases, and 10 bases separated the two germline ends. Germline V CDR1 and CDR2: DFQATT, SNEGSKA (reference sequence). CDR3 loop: CSARDRLGYNEQFF. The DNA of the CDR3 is TGCAGTGCTAGAGATCGTCTAGGGTACAATGAGCAGTTCTTC.

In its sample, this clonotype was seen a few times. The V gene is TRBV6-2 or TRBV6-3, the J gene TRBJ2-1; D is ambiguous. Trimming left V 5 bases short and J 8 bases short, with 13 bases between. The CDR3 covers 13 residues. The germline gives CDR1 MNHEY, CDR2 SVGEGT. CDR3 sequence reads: CASSAGRFHEQFF. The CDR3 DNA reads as TGTGCCAGCAGTGCCGGACGCTTCCATGAGCAGTTCTTC.

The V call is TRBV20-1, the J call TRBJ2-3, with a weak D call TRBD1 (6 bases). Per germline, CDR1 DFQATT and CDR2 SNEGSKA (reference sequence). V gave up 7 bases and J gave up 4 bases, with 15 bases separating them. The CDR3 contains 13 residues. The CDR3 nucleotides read TGCAGTGTTGACAGCCAGGGGTCAGATACGCAGTATTTT. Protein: CSVDSQGSDTQYF.

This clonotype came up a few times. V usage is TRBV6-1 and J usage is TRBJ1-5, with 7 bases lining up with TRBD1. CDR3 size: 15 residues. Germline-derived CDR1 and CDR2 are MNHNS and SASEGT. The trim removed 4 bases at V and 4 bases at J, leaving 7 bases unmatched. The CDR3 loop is CASSGWGQINQPQHF. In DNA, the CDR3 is TGTGCCAGCAGTGGGTGGGGACAGATTAATCAGCCCCAGCATTTT.

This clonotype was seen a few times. The CDR3 DNA sequence: TGTGCCAGTAGTACTAGCGGCTACAATGAGCAGTTCTTC. Translating it yields CASSTSGYNEQFF. The chain is built from TRBV19 and TRBJ2-1; 7 positions agree with TRBD2. Germline lookup yields CDR1 LNHDA and CDR2 SQIVND (reference sequence). V was pared by 4 bases and J by 3 bases, with 0 bases of the junction left unmatched. The CDR3 is made up of 13 amino acids.

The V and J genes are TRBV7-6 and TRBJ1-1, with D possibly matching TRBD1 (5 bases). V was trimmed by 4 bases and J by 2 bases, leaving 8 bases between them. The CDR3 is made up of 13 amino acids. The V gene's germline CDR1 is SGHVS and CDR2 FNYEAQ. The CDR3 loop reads CASSSGANTEAFF. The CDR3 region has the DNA TGTGCCAGCAGCTCTGGGGCTAACACTGAAGCTTTCTTT.

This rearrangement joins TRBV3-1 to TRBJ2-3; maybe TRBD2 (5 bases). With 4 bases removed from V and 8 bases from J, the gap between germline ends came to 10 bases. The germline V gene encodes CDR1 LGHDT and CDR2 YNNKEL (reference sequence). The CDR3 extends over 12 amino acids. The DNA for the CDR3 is TGTGCCAGCAGCCCGACTACGTTTACGCAGTATTTT. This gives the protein CASSPTTFTQYF.

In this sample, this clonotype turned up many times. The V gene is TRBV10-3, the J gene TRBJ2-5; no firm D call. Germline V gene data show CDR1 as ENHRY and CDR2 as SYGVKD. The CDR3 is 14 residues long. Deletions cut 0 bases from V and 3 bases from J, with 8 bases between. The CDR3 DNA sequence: TGTGCCATCAGTGAGTCGATGAAGGAAGAGACCCAGTACTTC. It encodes CAISESMKEETQYF.

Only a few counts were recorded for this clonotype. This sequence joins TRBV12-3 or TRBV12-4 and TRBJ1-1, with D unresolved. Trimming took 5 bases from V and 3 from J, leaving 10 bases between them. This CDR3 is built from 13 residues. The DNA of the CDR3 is TGTGCCAGCAGTCCCGACACGTACACTGAAGCTTTCTTT. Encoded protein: CASSPDTYTEAFF.

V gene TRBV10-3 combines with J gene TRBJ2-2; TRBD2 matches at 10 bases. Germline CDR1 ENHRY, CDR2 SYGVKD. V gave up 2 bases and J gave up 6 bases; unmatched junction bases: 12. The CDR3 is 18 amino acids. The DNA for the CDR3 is TGTGCCATCAGTGAGCTCCCTAGCGGGAGCGGTGATGCCGGGGAGCTGTTTTTT. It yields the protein CAISELPSGSGDAGELFF.

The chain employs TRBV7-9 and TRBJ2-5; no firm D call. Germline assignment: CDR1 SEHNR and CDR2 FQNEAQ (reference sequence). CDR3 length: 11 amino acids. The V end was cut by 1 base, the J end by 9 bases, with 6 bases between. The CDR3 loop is CASSLEGSQYF. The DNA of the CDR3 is TGTGCCAGCAGCTTAGAAGGGTCCCAGTACTTC.

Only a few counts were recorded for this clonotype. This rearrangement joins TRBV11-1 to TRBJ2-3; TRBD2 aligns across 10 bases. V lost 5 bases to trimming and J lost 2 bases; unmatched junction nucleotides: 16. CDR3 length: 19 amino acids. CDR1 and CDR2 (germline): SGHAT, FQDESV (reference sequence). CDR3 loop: CASSLAAAGGYHFTDTQYF. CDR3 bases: TGTGCCAGCAGCCTCGCTGCAGCGGGGGGGTACCACTTCACAGATACGCAGTATTTT.

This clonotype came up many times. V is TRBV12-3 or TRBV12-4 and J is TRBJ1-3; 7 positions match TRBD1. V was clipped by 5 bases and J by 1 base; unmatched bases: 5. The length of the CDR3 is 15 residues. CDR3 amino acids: CASSPTDRSGNTIYF. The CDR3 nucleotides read TGTGCCAGCAGTCCCACGGACAGGTCTGGAAACACCATATATTTT.

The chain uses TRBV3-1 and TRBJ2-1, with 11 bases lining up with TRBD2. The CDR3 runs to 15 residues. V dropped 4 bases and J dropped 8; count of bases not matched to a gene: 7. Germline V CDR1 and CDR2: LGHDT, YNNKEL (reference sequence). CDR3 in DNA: TGTGCCAGCAGCCCCACTAGCGGGAGTATGTATGAGCAGTTCTTC. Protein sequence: CASSPTSGSMYEQFF.

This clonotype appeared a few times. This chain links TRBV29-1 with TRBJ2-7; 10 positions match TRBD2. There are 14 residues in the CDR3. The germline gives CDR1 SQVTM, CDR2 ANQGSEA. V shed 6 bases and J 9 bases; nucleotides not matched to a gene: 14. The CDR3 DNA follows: TGCAGCGTCAGCGAGTTTAGCGGGGGGATCAGGCAGTACTTC. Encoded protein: CSVSEFSGGIRQYF.

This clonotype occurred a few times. CDR3 bases: TGCAGCGTTGAAGATCTGGGAGCGGGGGCCCCGGGAGAGACCCAGTACTTC. It is translated as CSVEDLGAGAPGETQYF. The rearrangement links TRBV29-1 to TRBJ2-5; the match to TRBD2 covers 8 bases. The CDR3 totals 17 residues. Germline V lookup: CDR1 SQVTM, CDR2 ANQGSEA. Trimming removed 0 bases from V and 4 bases from J; junction bases left unmatched: 13. Full variable domain (remainder filled in from reference TRBV29-1 and TRBJ2-5): SAVISQKPSRDICQRGTSLTIQCQVDSQVTMMFWYRQQPGQSLTLIATANQGSEATYESGFVIDKFPISRPNLTFSTLTVSNMSPEDSSIYLCSVEDLGAGAPGETQYFGPGTRLLVL.

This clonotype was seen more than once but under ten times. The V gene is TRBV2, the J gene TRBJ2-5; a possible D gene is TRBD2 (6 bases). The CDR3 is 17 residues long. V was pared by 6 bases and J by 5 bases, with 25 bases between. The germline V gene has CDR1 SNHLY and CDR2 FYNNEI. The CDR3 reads CASSALRLGDSRETQYF. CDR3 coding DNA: TGTGCCAGCAGCGCGCTTCGACTAGGGGATTCTCGGGAGACCCAGTACTTC.

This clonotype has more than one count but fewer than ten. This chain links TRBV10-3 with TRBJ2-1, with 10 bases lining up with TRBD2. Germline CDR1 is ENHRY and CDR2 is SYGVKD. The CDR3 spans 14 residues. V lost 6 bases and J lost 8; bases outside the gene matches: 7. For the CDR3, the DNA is TGTGCCATCAGAACGACTAGCGGGCATGATGAGCAGTTCTTC. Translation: CAIRTTSGHDEQFF.

CDR3 sequence (DNA): TGTGCCAGTAGTATTTGGAAAGCTAGCGGGAGGGGTGAGCAGTTCTTC. Its translation: CASSIWKASGRGEQFF. The rearrangement uses TRBV19 and TRBJ2-1; 12 nucleotides align to TRBD2. V lost 3 bases and J lost 9; bases outside the gene matches: 9. This CDR3 has 16 amino acids. Germline CDR1 reads LNHDA; CDR2 reads SQIVND (reference sequence).

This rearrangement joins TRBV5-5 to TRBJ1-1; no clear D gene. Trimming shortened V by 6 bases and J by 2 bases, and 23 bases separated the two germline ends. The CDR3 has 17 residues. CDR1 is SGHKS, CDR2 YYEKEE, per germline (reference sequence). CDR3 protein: CASTLLLVQAINTEAFF. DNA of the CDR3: TGTGCCAGCACCCTGTTGTTGGTGCAGGCGATTAACACTGAAGCTTTCTTT.

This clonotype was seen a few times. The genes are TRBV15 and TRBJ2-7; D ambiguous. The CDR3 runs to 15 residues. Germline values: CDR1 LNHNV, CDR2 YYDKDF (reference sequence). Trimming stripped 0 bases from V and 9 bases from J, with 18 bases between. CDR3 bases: TGTGCCACCAGCAGAGATCCGAAACAGCTTGTAGGGCAGTACTTC. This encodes CATSRDPKQLVGQYF.

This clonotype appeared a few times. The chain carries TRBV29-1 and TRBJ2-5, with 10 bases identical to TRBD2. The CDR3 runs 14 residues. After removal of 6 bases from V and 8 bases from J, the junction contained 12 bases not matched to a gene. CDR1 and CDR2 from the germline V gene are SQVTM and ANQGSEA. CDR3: CSVAVVAGGPTQYF. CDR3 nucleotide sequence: TGCAGCGTCGCCGTGGTAGCGGGGGGCCCCACCCAGTACTTC.

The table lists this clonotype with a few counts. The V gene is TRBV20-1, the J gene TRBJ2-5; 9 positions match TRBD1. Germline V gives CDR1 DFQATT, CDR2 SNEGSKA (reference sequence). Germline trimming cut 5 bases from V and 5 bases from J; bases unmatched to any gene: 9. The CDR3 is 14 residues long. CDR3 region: CSALPGQGYETQYF. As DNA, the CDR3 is TGCAGTGCTTTACCGGGACAGGGATATGAGACCCAGTACTTC.

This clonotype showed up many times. The CDR3 DNA sequence: TGCGCCAGCAGCCTGGGACAGGGTGGCACAGATACGCAGTATTTT. Translating gives CASSLGQGGTDTQYF. The chain carries TRBV5-1 and TRBJ2-3, with 9 nucleotides matching TRBD1. V was clipped by 4 bases and J by 1 base; unmatched bases: 4. Germline V CDR1 and CDR2: SGHRS, YFSETQ. CDR3 length: 15 amino acids.

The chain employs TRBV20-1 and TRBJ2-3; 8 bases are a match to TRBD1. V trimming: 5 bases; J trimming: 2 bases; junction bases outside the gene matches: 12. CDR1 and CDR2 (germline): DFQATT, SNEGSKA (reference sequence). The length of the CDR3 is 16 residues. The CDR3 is CSAPQGAHPITDTQYF. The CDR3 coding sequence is TGCAGTGCTCCTCAGGGGGCGCATCCTATCACAGATACGCAGTATTTT.

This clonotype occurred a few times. CDR3 sequence: CATKDDFGTEAFF. For the CDR3, the DNA is TGTGCCACCAAGGACGATTTCGGCACTGAAGCTTTCTTT. The J gene is TRBJ1-1, the V gene TRBV16; D is ambiguous. This CDR3 is built from 13 residues. Germline values: CDR1 KGHSY, CDR2 FQNENV. V was pared by 10 bases and J by 4 bases, with 16 bases between.

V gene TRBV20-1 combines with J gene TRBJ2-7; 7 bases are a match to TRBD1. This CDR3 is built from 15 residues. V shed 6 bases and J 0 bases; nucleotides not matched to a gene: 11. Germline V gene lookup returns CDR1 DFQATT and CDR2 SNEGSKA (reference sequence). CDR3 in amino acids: CSARRQGWLSYEQYF. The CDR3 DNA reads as TGCAGTGCCAGGAGACAGGGCTGGCTCTCCTACGAGCAGTACTTC.

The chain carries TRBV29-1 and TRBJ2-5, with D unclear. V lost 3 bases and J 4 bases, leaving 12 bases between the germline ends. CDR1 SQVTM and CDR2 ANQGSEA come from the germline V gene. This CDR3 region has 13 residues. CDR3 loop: CSVDTTARETQYF. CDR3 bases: TGCAGCGTTGATACCACGGCCCGAGAGACCCAGTACTTC.

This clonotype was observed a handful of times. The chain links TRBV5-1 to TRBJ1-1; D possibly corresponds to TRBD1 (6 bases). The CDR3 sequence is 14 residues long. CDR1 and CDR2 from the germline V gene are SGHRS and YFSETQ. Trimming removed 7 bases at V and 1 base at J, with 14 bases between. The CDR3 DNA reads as TGCGCCAGCTTCCCGGGACAAAGGAACACTGAAGCTTTCTTT. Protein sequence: CASFPGQRNTEAFF.

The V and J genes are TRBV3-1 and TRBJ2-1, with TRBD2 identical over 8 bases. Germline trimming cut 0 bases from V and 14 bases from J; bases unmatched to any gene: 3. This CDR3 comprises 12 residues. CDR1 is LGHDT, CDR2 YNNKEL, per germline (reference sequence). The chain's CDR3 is CASSQDRAGEFF. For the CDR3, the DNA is TGTGCCAGCAGCCAAGATAGAGCGGGAGAGTTCTTC.

CDR3 bases: TGTGCCAGCTCACCAGGGCAAGCAGATTCCTACGAGCAGTACTTC. Amino acid sequence: CASSPGQADSYEQYF. This chain connects TRBV18 to TRBJ2-7, with unresolved D. This CDR3 region has 15 residues. CDR1 is KGHSH, CDR2 LQKENI, per germline. The V and J ends lost 2 bases and 1 base respectively, with 12 bases between them.